Presented here are 27 T cell receptor beta chains from one specimen sequenced in a study of a mutant IDH1 vaccine in newly diagnosed glioma. The data were produced by immunoSEQ multiplex PCR, yet TCRdb's version contains in-frame clones alone and is incomplete. The table records over 80,000 clones, approximately 75% of them present only once. Antigens of these TCRs are unknown. The time point here: week 47, end of study. Vaccination used 300 ug of mutant IDH1 20-mer peptide per dose, with topical imiquimod. This specimen consisted of PBMCs, obtained from a glioma patient whose treatment included an IDH1 peptide vaccine. The receptor set was obtained from a middle-aged man with glioma.

The chain couples TRBV25-1 to TRBJ2-1; 9 bases map to TRBD2. Per the germline V gene, CDR1 is MGHDK and CDR2 is SYGVNS. V shed 7 bases, J shed 10 bases, and the junction held 8 bases outside the gene matches. The CDR3 sequence is 13 residues long. The CDR3 here is CASTGLAFGEQFF. CDR3 in DNA: TGTGCCAGCACCGGACTAGCGTTCGGCGAGCAGTTCTTC. Combining the CDR3 with reference TRBV25-1 and TRBJ2-1 gives the whole variable domain EADIYQTPRYLVIGTGKKITLECSQTMGHDKMYWYQQDPGMELHLIHYSYGVNSTEKGDLSSESTVSRIRTEHFPLTLESARPSHTSQYLCASTGLAFGEQFFGPGTRLTVL.

This rearrangement joins TRBV6-1 to TRBJ1-3; 7 nucleotides align to TRBD1. The CDR3 loop spans 14 amino acids. The V and J ends lost 6 bases and 4 bases, in that order; junction bases with no gene match: 6. Germline V gives CDR1 MNHNS, CDR2 SASEGT. CDR3 DNA sequence: TGTGCCAGCAGGGACAGGCTCATGGGAAACACCATATATTTT. The encoded protein is CASRDRLMGNTIYF.

In this sample, this clone turned up a few times. This chain uses TRBV6-5 with TRBJ1-1, with D unclear. Germline loops: CDR1 MNHEY, CDR2 SVGAGI. V dropped 6 bases and J dropped 1 base, with 6 bases sitting between them. The CDR3 loop spans 12 amino acids. The DNA for the CDR3 is TGTGCCAGCAGCTACACGAACACTGAAGCTTTCTTT. Its translation: CASSYTNTEAFF.

The sample holds a few counts of this clone. The rearrangement uses TRBV7-2 and TRBJ2-1; the D is unclear. The CDR3 sequence is 12 residues long. CDR1 is SGHTA, CDR2 FQGNSA, per germline. Trimming took off 0 bases at V and 8 bases at J, with 5 bases between the two ends. The chain's CDR3 is CASSLAAHEQFF. CDR3 nucleotides: TGTGCCAGCAGCTTAGCGGCCCATGAGCAGTTCTTC.

The chain couples TRBV5-1 to TRBJ1-3; D ambiguous. Germline assignment: CDR1 SGHRS and CDR2 YFSETQ. The CDR3 spans 16 residues. Trimming removed 0 bases from V and 1 base from J, with 11 bases in between. Here the CDR3 reads CASSLGVAKSGNTIYF. The CDR3 DNA reads TGCGCCAGCAGCTTGGGCGTAGCCAAGTCTGGAAACACCATATATTTT.

This clone was seen more than once but under ten times. The chain combines TRBV5-1 with TRBJ1-1; D gene uncertain. Trimming left V 0 bases short and J 3 bases short, with 12 bases between. CDR1 and CDR2 (germline): SGHRS, YFSETQ. The CDR3 length is 15 residues. The CDR3 reads CASSLVEGRHTEAFF. CDR3 sequence (DNA): TGCGCCAGCAGCTTGGTAGAGGGTAGACACACTGAAGCTTTCTTT.

This chain's CDR3 is CASSLTSGNTGELFF. The CDR3 nucleotides read TGTGCCAGCAGTTTGACTAGCGGGAACACCGGGGAGCTGTTTTTT. The genes are TRBV28 and TRBJ2-2; 9 bases line up with TRBD2. Trimming at V came to 3 bases and at J to 1 base, leaving 0 bases not matched to a gene. The CDR3 contains 15 residues. Looked up from germline, CDR1 is MDHEN and CDR2 is SYDVKM.

The chain uses TRBV18 and TRBJ2-7, with unresolved D. V dropped 3 bases and J dropped 3 bases, with 12 bases sitting between them. The CDR3 covers 14 residues. Germline CDR1 KGHSH, CDR2 LQKENI. CDR3 sequence reads: CASSPEAAFYEQYF. DNA of the CDR3: TGTGCCAGCTCACCCGAAGCAGCATTCTACGAGCAGTACTTC. Supplemented by reference TRBV18 and TRBJ2-7, the full variable domain reads NAGVMQNPRHLVRRRGQEARLRCSPMKGHSHVYWYRQLPEEGLKFMVYLQKENIIDESGMPKERFSAEFPKEGPSILRIQQVVRGDSAAYFCASSPEAAFYEQYFGPGTRLTVT.

Points on this clone: Other DNA sequences within the sample encode an identical CDR3. The chain uses TRBV6-4 and TRBJ2-6; no clear D. The CDR3 consists of 14 residues. V was shortened by 3 bases and J by 1 base, with 4 bases between the two germline ends. Germline lookup yields CDR1 MRHNA and CDR2 SNTAGT. The CDR3 here is CASSEISGANVLTF. The CDR3 DNA is TGTGCCAGCAGTGAAATTTCTGGGGCCAACGTCCTGACTTTC.

This chain joins TRBV29-1 and TRBJ1-2; TRBD1 is a possible D gene (5 bases). The CDR3 has 13 amino acids. Trimming took off 5 bases at V and 5 bases at J, with 15 bases between the two ends. Germline V lookup: CDR1 SQVTM, CDR2 ANQGSEA. In nucleotides, the CDR3 is TGCAGCGTTCATCAGGACACCGCATATGGCTACACCTTC. Translation gives CSVHQDTAYGYTF. Supplemented by reference TRBV29-1 and TRBJ1-2, the full variable domain reads SAVISQKPSRDICQRGTSLTIQCQVDSQVTMMFWYRQQPGQSLTLIATANQGSEATYESGFVIDKFPISRPNLTFSTLTVSNMSPEDSSIYLCSVHQDTAYGYTFGSGTRLTVV.

V is TRBV7-3 and J is TRBJ2-5; TRBD1 might be the D (6 bases). Germline values: CDR1 SGHTA, CDR2 FQGTGA. This CDR3 is 15 amino acids long. V dropped 6 bases and J dropped 2 bases, with 16 bases sitting between them. The CDR3 reads CASSSNRAPQETQYF. DNA for the CDR3: TGTGCCAGCAGTTCTAACAGGGCACCTCAAGAGACCCAGTACTTC. Looking up the rest from reference TRBV7-3 and TRBJ2-5 gives the full variable domain: GAGVSQTPSNKVTEKGKYVELRCDPISGHTALYWYRQSLGQGPEFLIYFQGTGAADDSGLPNDRFFAVRPEGSVSTLKIQRTERGDSAVYLCASSSNRAPQETQYFGPGTRLLVL.

The genes are TRBV7-2 and TRBJ1-2, with D unclear. There are 13 residues in the CDR3. Germline CDR1 reads SGHTA; CDR2 reads FQGNSA. V lost 0 bases and J lost 4, with 6 bases in between. The CDR3 region is CASSLAALYGYTF. In DNA, the CDR3 is TGTGCCAGCAGCTTAGCGGCTCTCTATGGCTACACCTTC.

This chain links TRBV7-2 with TRBJ2-6, with D hard to call. The V and J ends lost 5 bases and 0 bases respectively, with 8 bases between them. Germline V gene lookup returns CDR1 SGHTA and CDR2 FQGNSA. The CDR3 runs to 15 residues. The CDR3 region is CASSGPGSGANVLTF. CDR3 in DNA: TGTGCCAGCAGCGGACCCGGCTCTGGGGCCAACGTCCTGACTTTC.

V and J are TRBV19 and TRBJ2-3; the D call may be TRBD1 or TRBD2 (5 bases each). Per the germline V gene, CDR1 is LNHDA and CDR2 is SQIVND (reference sequence). The CDR3 sequence is 16 residues long. The ends were cut back, 0 bases at V and 4 bases at J, with 14 bases in the middle. The CDR3 protein is CASSIDQSGQADTQYF. DNA of the CDR3: TGTGCCAGTAGTATAGATCAATCGGGGCAGGCAGATACGCAGTATTTT.

This rearrangement joins TRBV5-8 to TRBJ1-4, with D tentatively TRBD1 (6 bases). CDR1 and CDR2 (germline): SGHTS, YDEGEE. The CDR3 is made up of 16 amino acids. The V and J ends lost 2 bases and 4 bases respectively, with 15 bases between them. CDR3 sequence: CASSLYPGALNEKLFF. DNA of the CDR3: TGTGCCAGCAGCTTATACCCAGGGGCGCTTAATGAAAAACTGTTTTTT.

This clone was seen only a few times. Other nucleotide sequences in the sample specify the same CDR3. The rearrangement uses TRBV7-2 and TRBJ2-7; D not certain. Trimming removed 4 bases from V and 4 bases from J, with 11 bases in between. This CDR3 comprises 13 residues. Germline CDR1 is SGHTA and CDR2 is FQGNSA. The DNA of the CDR3 is TGTGCCAGCAGCTCCCCGGACGGGTACGAGCAGTACTTC. This encodes CASSSPDGYEQYF.

This sequence joins TRBV7-3 and TRBJ2-1, with 11 nucleotides matching TRBD2. V lost 1 base to trimming and J lost 8 bases; unmatched junction nucleotides: 10. The CDR3 extends over 17 amino acids. CDR1 is SGHTA and CDR2 is FQGTGA in the germline V gene. The DNA of the CDR3 is TGTGCCAGCAGCTTAAACCCGCGTATTAGCGGGAGGGATGAGCAGTTCTTC. Residues: CASSLNPRISGRDEQFF.

V gene TRBV15 combines with J gene TRBJ2-7, with 9 bases fitting TRBD2. Trimming removed 0 bases from V and 3 bases from J; junction bases left unmatched: 15. The CDR3 consists of 19 residues. Germline values: CDR1 LNHNV, CDR2 YYDKDF (reference sequence). The CDR3 here is CATSRDPLKELAGDYEQYF. As DNA, the CDR3 is TGTGCCACCAGCAGAGACCCTTTGAAGGAGTTAGCGGGAGACTACGAGCAGTACTTC. The full variable domain, completed using reference TRBV15 and TRBJ2-7, is DAMVIQNPRYQVTQFGKPVTLSCSQTLNHNVMYWYQQKSSQAPKLLFHYYDKDFNNEADTPDNFQSRRPNTSFCFLDIRSPGLGDTAMYLCATSRDPLKELAGDYEQYFGPGTRLTVT.

The rearrangement links TRBV6-5 to TRBJ2-5; TRBD1 agrees at 10 bases. The germline V gene encodes CDR1 MNHEY and CDR2 SVGAGI. CDR3 length: 15 residues. The J segment lost 11 bases and the V segment lost 4 bases, leaving 13 bases of the junction unmatched. The CDR3 loop is CASSSPGQGGREQYF. In DNA form, the CDR3 reads TGTGCCAGCAGTTCCCCCGGACAGGGGGGGAGGGAGCAGTACTTC.

This clone has only one observation. The same CDR3 arises from other DNA sequences in this sample as well. J is TRBJ2-2 and V is TRBV7-9; D is perhaps TRBD2 (5 bases). V was trimmed by 3 bases and J by 7 bases, leaving 15 bases between them. Germline CDR1 SEHNR, CDR2 FQNEAQ (reference sequence). The CDR3 has 15 residues. CDR3 sequence (DNA): TGTGCCAGCAGCTTGAAGCTAGCAGGCATCGGGGAGCTGTTTTTT. Its protein is CASSLKLAGIGELFF.

The chain is built from TRBV11-2 and TRBJ2-1; no firm D call. V lost 8 bases, J lost 6 bases, and 11 bases lay in between. This CDR3 contains 12 residues. Germline loops: CDR1 SGHAT, CDR2 FQNNGV. This CDR3 is CASGAPPNEQFF. The CDR3, as DNA: TGTGCCAGCGGCGCCCCCCCCAATGAGCAGTTCTTC.

The chain links TRBV30 to TRBJ2-7, with a tentative D call TRBD2 (7 bases). This CDR3 contains 14 residues. Trimming pared 7 bases from V and 3 bases from J, leaving 19 bases between. Germline values: CDR1 GTSNPN, CDR2 SVGIG (reference sequence). CDR3 sequence reads: CASPGGGGRYEQYF. The CDR3 DNA follows: TGTGCCTCACCGGGGGGCGGGGGCCGCTACGAGCAGTACTTC.

This sequence joins TRBV6-7 and TRBJ1-1; the match to TRBD1 covers 9 bases. TRBV6-7 is labeled an ORF, and its function is uncertain. J lost 5 bases, V lost 4 bases, and 11 bases had no gene match. This CDR3 spans 16 amino acids. The CDR3 DNA reads TGTGCCAGCAGTTTCTTTCCCGGGACAGGGAATACTGAAGCTTTCTTT. It encodes CASSFFPGTGNTEAFF.

Remarks on this clone: Mismatch with germline at one junction end may stem from a read error. Different DNA sequences within this sample yield the same CDR3. This chain connects TRBV7-9 to TRBJ1-4; D is uncertain. The germline V gene has CDR1 SEHNR and CDR2 FQNEAQ (reference sequence). CDR3 length: 14 amino acids. CDR3 sequence: CASSLGGPDEKLFF. The CDR3, as DNA: TGTGCCAGTAGCTTAGGAGGGCCGGATGAAAAACTGTTTTTT.

The genes are TRBV5-4 and TRBJ2-4; 14 bases map to TRBD2. The CDR3 extends over 16 amino acids. CDR1 and CDR2 from the germline V gene are SGHNT and YYREEE (reference sequence). V shed 5 bases, J shed 8 bases, and the junction held 9 bases outside the gene matches. The CDR3 nucleotides read TGTGCCAGCAGTCCCGGACTAGCGGGGGGCAGGTACATTCAGTACTTC. Protein sequence: CASSPGLAGGRYIQYF.

The chain combines TRBV4-2 with TRBJ2-2, with D possibly being TRBD2 (6 bases). This CDR3 has 14 residues. V was clipped by 0 bases and J by 5 bases, with 7 bases between them. Per the germline V gene, CDR1 is LGHNA and CDR2 is YNFKEQ. The CDR3 coding sequence is TGTGCCAGCAGCCAAGAGGCGGGAACCGGGGAGCTGTTTTTT. Protein sequence: CASSQEAGTGELFF.

The chain is built from TRBV7-9 and TRBJ1-1, with D unclear. In germline, CDR1 is SEHNR, CDR2 FQNEAQ (reference sequence). The CDR3 has 10 residues. The V gene lost 3 bases and the J gene lost 8 bases, with 4 bases spanning the gap. CDR3 amino acids: CASSLEEAFF. The CDR3, as DNA: TGTGCCAGCAGCTTGGAAGAAGCTTTCTTT.